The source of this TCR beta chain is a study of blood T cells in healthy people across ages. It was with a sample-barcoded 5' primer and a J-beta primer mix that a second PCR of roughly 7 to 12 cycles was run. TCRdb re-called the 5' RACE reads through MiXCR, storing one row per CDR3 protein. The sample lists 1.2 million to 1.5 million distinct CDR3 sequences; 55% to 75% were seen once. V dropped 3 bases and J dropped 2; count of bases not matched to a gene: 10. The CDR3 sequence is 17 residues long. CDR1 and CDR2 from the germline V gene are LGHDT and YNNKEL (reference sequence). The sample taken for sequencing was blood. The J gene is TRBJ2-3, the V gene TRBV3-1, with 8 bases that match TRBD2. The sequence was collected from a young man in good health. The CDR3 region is CASSQRGGSGITDTQYF. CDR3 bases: TGTGCCAGCAGCCAGCGCGGCGGTAGCGGGATCACAGATACGCAGTATTTT.